This is a list of T cell receptor beta chains from one sample in a study of beta chain features in type 1 diabetes. The repertoire was sequenced with immunoSEQ multiplex PCR; TCRdb's copy has only in-frame clones and lacks some. The table has 600,000 to 750,000 clones, around 12% seen once. Sequenced material: naive CD4+ T cells from blood. Source of these receptors: a man aged 25-45 years with type 1 diabetes. The CDR3 runs from the conserved cysteine through the conserved F or W. Each record gives: clone size, V gene, CDR3 protein. Size is omitted from some rows. Given values are once, few, many or a class for expanded clones.

>few|TRBV20-1
CSADRVHEQFF
>-|TRBV6-5
CASSYRMTGNYGYTF
>-|TRBV13
CASSLAGGPHEQFF
>few|TRBV7-2
CASSPDSRPGYYTF
>few|TRBV25-1
CAISGPSKETQYF
>few|TRBV29-1
CSVRQSSYEQYF
>-|TRBV7-2
CASRDRGAETQYF
>-|TRBV6-5
CASSYSRGRLNSPLHF
>-|TRBV2
CASKESSQSYNEQFF
>few|TRBV19
CASSMPSGYTDTQYF
>few|TRBV19
CASSIRENTEAFF
>-|TRBV11-2
CASSLSQGETQYF
>few|TRBV5-6
CASSSSGGAQETQYF
>-|TRBV7-2
CASSLGLADREPQYF
>-|TRBV7-2
CASSSDLGGYTF
>few|TRBV2
CASSKLGTDNQPQHF
>-|TRBV9
CASSRQTGTYEQYF
>-|TRBV6-5
CASSYSRYEQYF
>few|TRBV19
CASLYPGTASFGYTF
>few|TRBV7-9
CASSFDRDNTGELFF
>-|TRBV6-6
CASGRPSTDTQYF
>-|TRBV30
CAWTQGGEQFF
>few|TRBV9
CASSVVHSNQPQHF
>-|TRBV30
CAWSATRGAYGYTF
>few|TRBV7-9
CASSFEEQFF
>-|TRBV29-1
CSVGAWSNTGELFF
>-|TRBV5-6
CASSSTDWTGDIQYF
>-|TRBV25-1
CASSNREGETQYF
>few|TRBV9
CASSVRSSGGNTGELFF
>few|TRBV11-1
CASSFVDSSYNEQFF
>-|TRBV5-1
CASSGRDQGTDTQYF
>few|TRBV2
CASRGDTPNQPQHF
>-|TRBV5-4
CASSLASTDTQYF
>few|TRBV10-3
CAIRDQTSSPDTQYF
>-|TRBV13
CASSSTGFLAKNIQYF
>-|TRBV5-1
CASSWGYRFASYGYTF
>once|TRBV7-8
CASSRQNRESGYTF
>-|TRBV27
CASSLTADQPQHF
>-|TRBV4-3
CASSQGGGMNTEAFF
>few|TRBV29-1
CSHSGTGKETQYF
>-|TRBV7-3
CASSLTPSDTIYF
>-|TRBV29-1
CSERRGGVGTDTQYF
>-|TRBV4-3
CASSQDATFYGYTF
>-|TRBV4-3
CASSQEARGLTGELFF
>-|TRBV14
CASSQDSGGFEKLFF